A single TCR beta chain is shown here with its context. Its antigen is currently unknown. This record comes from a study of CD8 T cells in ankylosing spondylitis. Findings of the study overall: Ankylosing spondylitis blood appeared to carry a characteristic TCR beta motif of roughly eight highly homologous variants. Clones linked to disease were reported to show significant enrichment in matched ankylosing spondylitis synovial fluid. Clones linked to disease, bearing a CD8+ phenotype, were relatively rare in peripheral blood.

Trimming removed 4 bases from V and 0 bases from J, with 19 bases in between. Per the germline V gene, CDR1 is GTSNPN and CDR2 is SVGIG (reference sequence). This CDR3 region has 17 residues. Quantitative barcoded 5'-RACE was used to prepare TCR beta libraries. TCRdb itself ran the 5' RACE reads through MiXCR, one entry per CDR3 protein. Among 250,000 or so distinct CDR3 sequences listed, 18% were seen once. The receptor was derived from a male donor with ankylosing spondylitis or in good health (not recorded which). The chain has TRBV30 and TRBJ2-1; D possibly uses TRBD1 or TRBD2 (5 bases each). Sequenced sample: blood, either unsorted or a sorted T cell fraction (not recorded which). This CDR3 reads CAWMGELRGSSYNEQFF. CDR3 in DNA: TGTGCCTGGATGGGGGAGCTGAGGGGAAGCTCCTACAATGAGCAGTTCTTC. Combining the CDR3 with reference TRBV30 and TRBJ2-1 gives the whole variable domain SQTIHQWPATLVQPVGSPLSLECTVEGTSNPNLYWYRQAAGRGLQLLFYSVGIGQISSEVPQNLSASRPQDRQFILSSKKLLLSDSGFYLCAWMGELRGSSYNEQFFGPGTRLTVL.